This TCR beta chain was recovered during a study of blood T cells in healthy people across ages. The study, taken as a whole, reports: Across the age range, TCR beta diversity per million T cells fell in a roughly linear way. Whereas aged donors had fewer naive CD4+ cells, long-lived donors had more of them and higher diversity.

PCR was performed a second time for 7 to 11 cycles using a sample-barcoded 5' primer and a J-beta primer mix. TCRdb reanalysed the 5' RACE reads using MiXCR and keeps one entry per CDR3 protein. The table shows 650,000 to 1,000,000 distinct CDR3 sequences, with approximately 35% occurring only once. This clonotype was seen at least ten times. As yet, its antigen is unknown. The ends were cut back, 2 bases at V and 5 bases at J, with 12 bases in the middle. The germline V gene encodes CDR1 LGHNA and CDR2 YNFKEQ. The CDR3 consists of 14 residues. Isolation of PBMCs gave at least 7 million cells per sample. Extraction yielded at least 6 micrograms of total RNA per sample.

Sequences were obtained from blood. This TCR was recovered from a man younger than 35 in good health. The chain uses TRBV4-2 and TRBJ1-2, with D possibly being TRBD1 (5 bases). CDR3 residues: CASSQPADKYGYTF. The CDR3 nucleotides are TGTGCCAGCAGCCAACCCGCGGACAAATATGGCTACACCTTC.